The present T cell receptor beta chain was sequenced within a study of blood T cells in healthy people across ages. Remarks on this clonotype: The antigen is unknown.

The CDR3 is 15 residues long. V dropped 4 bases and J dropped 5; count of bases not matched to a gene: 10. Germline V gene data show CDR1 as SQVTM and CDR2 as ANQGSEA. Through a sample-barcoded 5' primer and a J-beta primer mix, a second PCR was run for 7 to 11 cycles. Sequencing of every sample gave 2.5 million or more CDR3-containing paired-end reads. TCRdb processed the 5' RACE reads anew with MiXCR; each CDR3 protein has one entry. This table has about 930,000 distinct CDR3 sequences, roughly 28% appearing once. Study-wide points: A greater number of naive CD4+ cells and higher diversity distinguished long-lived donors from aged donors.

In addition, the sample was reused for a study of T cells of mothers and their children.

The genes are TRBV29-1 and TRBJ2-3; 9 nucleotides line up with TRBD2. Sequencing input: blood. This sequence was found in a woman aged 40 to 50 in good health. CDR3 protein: CSVVSGGPRGDTQYF. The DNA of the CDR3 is TGCAGCGTTGTTAGCGGGGGCCCGAGGGGAGATACGCAGTATTTT.